By sample share, the clone carrying this T cell receptor (beta chain) is medium-sized. Antigen specificity is unknown. The data stem from a study of HIV-infected patients and healthy controls. Reverse transcription used around 480 ng RNA and constant-region primers for alpha and beta. Alpha and beta chain libraries were made separately by chain-specific third strand synthesis with multiplexing indices. A 5' RACE adapter with a random hexamer and the SP2 primer site was joined to cDNA. Priming off the SP2 site generated the second strand. TCRdb recomputed calls from the 5' RACE reads with MiXCR, one row per CDR3 protein. The sample records more than 10,000 distinct CDR3 sequences, 8% to 8.5% being singletons. Study observations and caveats: CDR3 sharing between individuals was lower in HIV-infected patients than in healthy controls.

All unsorted peripheral T cells were captured because whole blood was used without fractionation. Sequenced material: blood. The sequence came from an adult in good health.

CDR3 sequence: CASSSAGGAGTDTQYF. CDR3 nucleotides: TGTGCCAGCAGCTCGGCGGGAGGGGCCGGTACAGATACGCAGTATTTT. The chain combines TRBV7-9 with TRBJ2-3, with TRBD2 matching over 9 bases. CDR3 size: 16 residues. With 4 bases clipped from V and 3 bases from J, the junction kept 8 bases outside the gene matches. The germline V gene has CDR1 SEHNR and CDR2 FQNEAQ (reference sequence).